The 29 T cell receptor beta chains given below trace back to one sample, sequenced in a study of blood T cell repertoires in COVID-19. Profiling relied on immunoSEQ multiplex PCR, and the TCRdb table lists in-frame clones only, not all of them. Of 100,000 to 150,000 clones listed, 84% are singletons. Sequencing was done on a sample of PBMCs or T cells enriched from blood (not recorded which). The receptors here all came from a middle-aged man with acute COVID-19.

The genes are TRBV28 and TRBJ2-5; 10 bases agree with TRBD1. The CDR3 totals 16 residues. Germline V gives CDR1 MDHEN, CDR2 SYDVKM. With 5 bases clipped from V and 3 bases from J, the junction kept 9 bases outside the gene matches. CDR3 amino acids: CASSAGTGVLEETQYF. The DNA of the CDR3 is TGTGCCAGCAGTGCCGGGACAGGGGTGTTAGAAGAGACCCAGTACTTC.

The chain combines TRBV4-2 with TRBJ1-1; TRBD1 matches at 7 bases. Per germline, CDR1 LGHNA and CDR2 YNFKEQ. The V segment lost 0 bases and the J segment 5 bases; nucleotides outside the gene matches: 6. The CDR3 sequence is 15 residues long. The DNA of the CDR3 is TGTGCCAGCAGCCAAGAGACAGGGAAGAGAACTGAAGCTTTCTTT. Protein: CASSQETGKRTEAFF.

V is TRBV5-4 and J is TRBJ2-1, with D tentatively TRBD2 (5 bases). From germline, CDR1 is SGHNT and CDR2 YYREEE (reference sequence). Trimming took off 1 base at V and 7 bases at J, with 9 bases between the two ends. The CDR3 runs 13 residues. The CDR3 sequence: CASSLKLANEQFF. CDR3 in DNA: TGTGCCAGCAGCTTGAAGCTAGCTAATGAGCAGTTCTTC.

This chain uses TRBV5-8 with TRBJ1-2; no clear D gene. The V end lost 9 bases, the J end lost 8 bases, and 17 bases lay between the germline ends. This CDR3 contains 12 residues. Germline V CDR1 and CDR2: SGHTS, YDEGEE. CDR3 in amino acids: CATPRRVRGYTF. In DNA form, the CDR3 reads TGTGCCACCCCGAGGAGGGTAAGAGGCTACACCTTC. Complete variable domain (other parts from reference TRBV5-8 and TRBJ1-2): EAGVTQSPTHLIKTRGQQATLRCSPISGHTSVYWYQQALGLGLQFLLWYDEGEERNRGNFPPRFSGRQFPNYSSELNVNALELEDSALYLCATPRRVRGYTFGSGTRLTVV.

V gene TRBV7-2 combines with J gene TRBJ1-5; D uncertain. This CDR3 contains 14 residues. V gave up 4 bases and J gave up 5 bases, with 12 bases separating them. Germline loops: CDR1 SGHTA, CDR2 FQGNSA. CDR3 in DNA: TGTGCCAGCAGCTCAATGTTCAGTTATCAGCCCCAGCATTTT. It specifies CASSSMFSYQPQHF.

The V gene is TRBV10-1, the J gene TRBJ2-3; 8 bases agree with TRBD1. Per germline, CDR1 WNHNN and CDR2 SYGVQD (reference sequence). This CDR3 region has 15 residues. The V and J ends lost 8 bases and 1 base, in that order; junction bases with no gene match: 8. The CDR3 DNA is TGCGCCAGCGCTGATCCGGGACAGGGCACAGATACGCAGTATTTT. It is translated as CASADPGQGTDTQYF.

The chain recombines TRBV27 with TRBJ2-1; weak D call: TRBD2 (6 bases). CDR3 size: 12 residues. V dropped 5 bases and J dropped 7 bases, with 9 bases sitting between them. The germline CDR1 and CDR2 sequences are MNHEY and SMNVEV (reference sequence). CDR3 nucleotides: TGTGCCAGCAGTCAACGGGGGAATGAGCAGTTCTTC. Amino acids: CASSQRGNEQFF.

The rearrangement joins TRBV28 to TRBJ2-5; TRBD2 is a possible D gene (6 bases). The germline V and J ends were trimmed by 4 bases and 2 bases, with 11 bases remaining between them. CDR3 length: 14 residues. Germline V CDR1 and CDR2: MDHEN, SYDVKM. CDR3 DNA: TGTGCCAGCAGTTCGCGGGGCACTCAAGAGACCCAGTACTTC. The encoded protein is CASSSRGTQETQYF.

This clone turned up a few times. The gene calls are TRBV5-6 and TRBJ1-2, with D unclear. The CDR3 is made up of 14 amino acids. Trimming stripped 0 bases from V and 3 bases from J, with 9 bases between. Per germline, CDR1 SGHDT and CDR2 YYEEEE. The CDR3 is CASSLVQVDYGYTF. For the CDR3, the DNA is TGTGCCAGCAGCTTGGTTCAGGTGGACTATGGCTACACCTTC.

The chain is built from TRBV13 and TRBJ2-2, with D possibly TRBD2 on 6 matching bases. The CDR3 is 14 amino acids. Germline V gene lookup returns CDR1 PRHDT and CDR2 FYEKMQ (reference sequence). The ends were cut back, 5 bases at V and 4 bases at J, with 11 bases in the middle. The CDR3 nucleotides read TGTGCCAGCAGCCCGGGACTTCTCACCGGGGAGCTGTTTTTT. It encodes CASSPGLLTGELFF.

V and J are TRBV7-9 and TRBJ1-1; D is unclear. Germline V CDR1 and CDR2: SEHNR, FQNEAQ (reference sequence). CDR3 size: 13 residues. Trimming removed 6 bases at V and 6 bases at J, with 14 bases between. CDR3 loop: CASRREVFPEAFF. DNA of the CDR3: TGTGCCAGCAGACGAGAGGTTTTCCCTGAAGCTTTCTTT.

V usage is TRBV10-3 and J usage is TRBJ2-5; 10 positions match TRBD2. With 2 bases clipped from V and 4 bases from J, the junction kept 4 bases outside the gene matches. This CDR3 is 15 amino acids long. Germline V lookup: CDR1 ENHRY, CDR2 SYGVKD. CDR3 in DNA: TGTGCCATCAGTGAGGAGCGGGAGGGCCCAGAGACCCAGTACTTC. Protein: CAISEEREGPETQYF.

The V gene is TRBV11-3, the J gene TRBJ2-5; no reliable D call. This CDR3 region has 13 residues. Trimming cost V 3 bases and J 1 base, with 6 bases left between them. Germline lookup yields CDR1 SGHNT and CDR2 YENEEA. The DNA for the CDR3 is TGTGCCAGCAGCTTTAACTTCCAAGAGACCCAGTACTTC. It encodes CASSFNFQETQYF.

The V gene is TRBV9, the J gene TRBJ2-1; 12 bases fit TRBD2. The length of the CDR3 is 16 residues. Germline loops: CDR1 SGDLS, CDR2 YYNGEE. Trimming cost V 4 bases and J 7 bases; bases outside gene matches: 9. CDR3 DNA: TGTGCCAGCAGCTCTCTAGCGGGAGGGCCACGGAATGAGCAGTTCTTC. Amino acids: CASSSLAGGPRNEQFF.

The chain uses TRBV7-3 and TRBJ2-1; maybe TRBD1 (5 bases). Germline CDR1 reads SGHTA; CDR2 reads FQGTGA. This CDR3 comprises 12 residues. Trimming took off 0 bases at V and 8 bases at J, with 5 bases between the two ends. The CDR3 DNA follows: TGTGCCAGCAGCTTAACCAGGGATGAGCAGTTCTTC. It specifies CASSLTRDEQFF.

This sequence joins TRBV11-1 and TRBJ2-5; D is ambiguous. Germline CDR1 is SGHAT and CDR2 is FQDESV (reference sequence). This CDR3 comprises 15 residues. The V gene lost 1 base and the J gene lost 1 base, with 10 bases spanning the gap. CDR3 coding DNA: TGTGCCAGCAGCTTAGGGGCAGTACTCCAAGAGACCCAGTACTTC. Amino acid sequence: CASSLGAVLQETQYF.

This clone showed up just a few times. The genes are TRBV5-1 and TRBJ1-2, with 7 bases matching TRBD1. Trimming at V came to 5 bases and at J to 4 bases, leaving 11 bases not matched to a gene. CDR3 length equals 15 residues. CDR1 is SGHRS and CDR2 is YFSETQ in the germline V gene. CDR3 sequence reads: CASSVTGAAGYGYTF. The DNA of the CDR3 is TGCGCCAGCAGTGTCACAGGGGCGGCGGGCTATGGCTACACCTTC. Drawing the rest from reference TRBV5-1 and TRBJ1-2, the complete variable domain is KAGVTQTPRYLIKTRGQQVTLSCSPISGHRSVSWYQQTPGQGLQFLFEYFSETQRNKGNFPGRFSGRQFSNSRSEMNVSTLELGDSALYLCASSVTGAAGYGYTFGSGTRLTVV.

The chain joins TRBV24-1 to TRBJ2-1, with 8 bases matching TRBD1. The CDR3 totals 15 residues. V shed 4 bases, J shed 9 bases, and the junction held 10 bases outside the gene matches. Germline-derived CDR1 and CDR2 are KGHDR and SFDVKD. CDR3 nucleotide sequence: TGTGCCACCAGTGACCCCCGGGACAGGTCCGGTGAGCAGTTCTTC. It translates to CATSDPRDRSGEQFF.

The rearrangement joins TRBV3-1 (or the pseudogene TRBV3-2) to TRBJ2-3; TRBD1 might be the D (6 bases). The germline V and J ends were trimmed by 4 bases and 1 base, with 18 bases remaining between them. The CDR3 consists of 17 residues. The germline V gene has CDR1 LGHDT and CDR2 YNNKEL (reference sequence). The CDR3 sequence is CASSLMYRVLGTDTQYF. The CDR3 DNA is TGTGCCAGCAGCCTGATGTACAGGGTTTTGGGCACAGATACGCAGTATTTT.

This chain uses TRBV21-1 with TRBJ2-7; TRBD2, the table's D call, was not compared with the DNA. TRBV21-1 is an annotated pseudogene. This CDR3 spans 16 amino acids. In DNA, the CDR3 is TGTGCCAGCAGCAATCGGACTAGCGGGAGCGTCTACGAGCAGTACTTC. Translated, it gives CASSNRTSGSVYEQYF.

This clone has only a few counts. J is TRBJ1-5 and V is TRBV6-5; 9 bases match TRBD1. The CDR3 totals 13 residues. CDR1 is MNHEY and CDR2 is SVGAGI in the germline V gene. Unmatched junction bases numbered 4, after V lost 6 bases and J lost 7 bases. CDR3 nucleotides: TGTGCCAGCAGCACAGGGGGCGGCCAGCCCCAGCATTTT. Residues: CASSTGGGQPQHF.

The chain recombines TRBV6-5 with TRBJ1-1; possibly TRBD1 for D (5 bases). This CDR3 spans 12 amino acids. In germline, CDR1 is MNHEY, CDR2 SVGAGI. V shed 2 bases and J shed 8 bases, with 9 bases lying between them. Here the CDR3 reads CASSYGQGEAFF. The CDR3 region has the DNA TGTGCCAGCAGTTACGGGCAGGGAGAAGCTTTCTTT.

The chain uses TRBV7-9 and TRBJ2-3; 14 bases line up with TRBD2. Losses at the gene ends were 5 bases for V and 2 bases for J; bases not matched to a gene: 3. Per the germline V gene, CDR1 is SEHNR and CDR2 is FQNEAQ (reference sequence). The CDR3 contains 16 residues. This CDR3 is CASSPGLAGDTDTQYF. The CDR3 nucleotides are TGTGCCAGCAGCCCGGGACTAGCGGGGGACACAGATACGCAGTATTTT.

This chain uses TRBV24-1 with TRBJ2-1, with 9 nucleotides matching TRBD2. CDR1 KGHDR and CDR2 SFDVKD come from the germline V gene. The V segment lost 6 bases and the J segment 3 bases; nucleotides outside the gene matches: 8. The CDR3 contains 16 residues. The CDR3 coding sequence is TGTGCCACCAGTCCTCCGAGTAGCGGGAGCTACAATGAGCAGTTCTTC. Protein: CATSPPSSGSYNEQFF.

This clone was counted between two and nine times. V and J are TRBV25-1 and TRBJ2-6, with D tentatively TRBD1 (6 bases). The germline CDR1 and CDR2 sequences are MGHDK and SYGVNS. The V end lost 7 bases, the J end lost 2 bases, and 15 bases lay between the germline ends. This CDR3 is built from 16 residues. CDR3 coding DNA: TGTGCCAGCACACAGGGCCACGGGACTGGGGCCAACGTCCTGACTTTC. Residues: CASTQGHGTGANVLTF. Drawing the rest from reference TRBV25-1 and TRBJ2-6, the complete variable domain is EADIYQTPRYLVIGTGKKITLECSQTMGHDKMYWYQQDPGMELHLIHYSYGVNSTEKGDLSSESTVSRIRTEHFPLTLESARPSHTSQYLCASTQGHGTGANVLTFGAGSRLTVL.

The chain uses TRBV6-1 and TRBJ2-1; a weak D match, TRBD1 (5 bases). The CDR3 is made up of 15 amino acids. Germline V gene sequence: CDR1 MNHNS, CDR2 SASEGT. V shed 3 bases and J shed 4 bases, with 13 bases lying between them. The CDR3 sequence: CASSEAQVGYNEQFF. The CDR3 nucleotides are TGTGCCAGCAGTGAGGCACAGGTAGGGTACAATGAGCAGTTCTTC.

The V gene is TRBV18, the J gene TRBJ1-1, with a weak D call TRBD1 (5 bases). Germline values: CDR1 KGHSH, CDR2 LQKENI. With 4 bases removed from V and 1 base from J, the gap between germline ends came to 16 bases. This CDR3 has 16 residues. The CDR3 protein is CASSLFDSLKNTEAFF. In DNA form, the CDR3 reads TGTGCCAGCTCACTCTTCGACAGTTTGAAGAACACTGAAGCTTTCTTT.

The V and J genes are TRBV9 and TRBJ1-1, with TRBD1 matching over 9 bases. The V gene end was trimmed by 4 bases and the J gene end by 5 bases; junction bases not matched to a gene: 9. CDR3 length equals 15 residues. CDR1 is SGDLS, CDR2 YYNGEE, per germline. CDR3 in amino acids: CASSTQQGAGTEAFF. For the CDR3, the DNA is TGTGCCAGCAGCACCCAACAGGGGGCAGGGACTGAAGCTTTCTTT.

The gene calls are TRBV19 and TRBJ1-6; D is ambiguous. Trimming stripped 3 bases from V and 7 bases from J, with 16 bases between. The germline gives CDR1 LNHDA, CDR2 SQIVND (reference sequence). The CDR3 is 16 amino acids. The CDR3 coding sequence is TGTGCCAGTAGTATCGATCGGAGGCAGCTCAATTCACCCCTCCACTTT. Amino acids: CASSIDRRQLNSPLHF. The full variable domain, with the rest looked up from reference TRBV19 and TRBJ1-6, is DGGITQSPKYLFRKEGQNVTLSCEQNLNHDAMYWYRQDPGQGLRLIYYSQIVNDFQKGDIAEGYSVSREKKESFPLTVTSAQKNPTAFYLCASSIDRRQLNSPLHFGNGTRLTVT.